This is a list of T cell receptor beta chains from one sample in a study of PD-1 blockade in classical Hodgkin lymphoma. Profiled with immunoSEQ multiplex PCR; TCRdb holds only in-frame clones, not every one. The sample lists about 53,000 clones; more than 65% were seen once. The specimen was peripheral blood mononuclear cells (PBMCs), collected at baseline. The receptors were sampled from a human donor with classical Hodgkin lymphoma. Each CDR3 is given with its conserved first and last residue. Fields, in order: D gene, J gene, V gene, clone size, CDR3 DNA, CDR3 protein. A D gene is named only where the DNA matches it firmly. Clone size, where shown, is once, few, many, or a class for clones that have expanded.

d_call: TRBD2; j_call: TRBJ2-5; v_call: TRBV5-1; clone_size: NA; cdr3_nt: TGCGCCAGCAGCCAGACCCAAAGCGGGAGACAAGAGACCCAGTACTTC; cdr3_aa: CASSQTQSGRQETQYF
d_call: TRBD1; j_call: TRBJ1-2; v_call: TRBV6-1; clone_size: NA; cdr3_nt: TGTGCCAGCAGTGTCGAGGGGGCTGGCTATGGCTACACCTTC; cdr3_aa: CASSVEGAGYGYTF
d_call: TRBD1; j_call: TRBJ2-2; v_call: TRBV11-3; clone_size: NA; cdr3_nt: TGTGCCAGCAGCTTTTGGGACAGCTCGAACACCGGGGAGCTGTTTTTT; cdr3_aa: CASSFWDSSNTGELFF
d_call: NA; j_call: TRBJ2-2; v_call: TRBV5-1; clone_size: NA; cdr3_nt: TGCGCCAGCAGCTTCATGCGGGGAACGAACACCGGGGAGCTGTTTTTT; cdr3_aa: CASSFMRGTNTGELFF
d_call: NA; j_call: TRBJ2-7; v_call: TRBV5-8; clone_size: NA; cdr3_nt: TGTGCCAGCAGCCTCCCAGTCGACGAGCAGTACTTC; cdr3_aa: CASSLPVDEQYF
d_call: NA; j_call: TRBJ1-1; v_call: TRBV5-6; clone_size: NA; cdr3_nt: TGTGCCAGCAGCTTGATCGGGGGCACTGAAGCTTTCTTT; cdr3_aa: CASSLIGGTEAFF
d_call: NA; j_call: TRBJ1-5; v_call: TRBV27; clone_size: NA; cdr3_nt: TGTGCCAGCAGTTTCCCCCCCAATCAGCCCCAGCATTTT; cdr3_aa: CASSFPPNQPQHF
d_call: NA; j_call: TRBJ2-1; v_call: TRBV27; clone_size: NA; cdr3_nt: TGTGCCAGCAGTTTAGGCAGGGGCCCCTACAATGAGCAGTTCTTC; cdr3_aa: CASSLGRGPYNEQFF
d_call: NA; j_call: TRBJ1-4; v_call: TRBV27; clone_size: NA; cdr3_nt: TGTGCCAGCAGTCTGCAGGTTGCAACTAATGAAAAACTGTTTTTT; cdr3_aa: CASSLQVATNEKLFF
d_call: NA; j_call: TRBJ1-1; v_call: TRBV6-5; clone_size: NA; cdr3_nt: TGTGCCAGCAGTTACTACAGTGGGCCTGAAGCTTTCTTT; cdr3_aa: CASSYYSGPEAFF
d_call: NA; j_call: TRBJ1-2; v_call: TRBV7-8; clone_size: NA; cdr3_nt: TGTGCCAGCAGCTTTGACAGGATGGGCTACACCTTC; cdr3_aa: CASSFDRMGYTF
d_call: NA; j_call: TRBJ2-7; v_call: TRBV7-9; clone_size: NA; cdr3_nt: TGTGCCAGCAGCTTTGACCCGGGATACTACGAGCAGTACTTC; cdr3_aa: CASSFDPGYYEQYF
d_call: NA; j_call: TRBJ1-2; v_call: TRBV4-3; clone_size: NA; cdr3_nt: TGCGCCAGCAGCCAGACAGGCCCCGGCGCGTTTGGCTACACCTTC; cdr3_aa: CASSQTGPGAFGYTF
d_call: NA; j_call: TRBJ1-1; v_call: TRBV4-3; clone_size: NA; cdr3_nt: TGCGCCAGCAGCCAAGGGGTTGGTTCCCTCTCTCTCGCTTTCTTT; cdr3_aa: CASSQGVGSLSLAFF
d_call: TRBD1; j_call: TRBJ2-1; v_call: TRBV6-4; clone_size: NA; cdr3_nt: TGTGCCAGCAGCTCGGGACAGGGGTACAATGAGCAGTTCTTC; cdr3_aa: CASSSGQGYNEQFF
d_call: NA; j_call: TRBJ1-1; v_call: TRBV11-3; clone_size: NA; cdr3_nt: TGTGCCAGCAGCTTAGATCCAGAAAACACTGAAGCTTTCTTT; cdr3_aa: CASSLDPENTEAFF
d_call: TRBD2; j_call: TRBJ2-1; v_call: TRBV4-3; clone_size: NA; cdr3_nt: TGCGCCAGCAGCCAAGATAGGCTAGCGGGAGGAGTAGATTACAATGAGCAGTTCTTC; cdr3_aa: CASSQDRLAGGVDYNEQFF
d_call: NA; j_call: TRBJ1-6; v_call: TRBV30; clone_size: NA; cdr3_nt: TGTGCCTGGAGTAGGTATTCTGATTCACCCCTCCACTTT; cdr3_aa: CAWSRYSDSPLHF
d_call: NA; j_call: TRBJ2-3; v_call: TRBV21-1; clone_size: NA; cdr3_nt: TGTGCCAGCAGCAAAGGGCCAGGGGGGCGGGTTAGCACAGATACGCAGTATTTT; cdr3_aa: CASSKGPGGRVSTDTQYF
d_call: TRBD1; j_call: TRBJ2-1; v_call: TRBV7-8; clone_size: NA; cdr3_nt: TGTGCCAGCAGCTTAGCAGGGACAGGGGGTGAGAGCTCCTACAATGAGCAGTTCTTC; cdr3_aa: CASSLAGTGGESSYNEQFF
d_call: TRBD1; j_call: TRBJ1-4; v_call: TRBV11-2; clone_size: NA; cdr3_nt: TGTGCCAGCAGCTCCCCCGGGACAGGGGGGCAGAGGGTGTTTTTT; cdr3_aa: CASSSPGTGGQRVFF
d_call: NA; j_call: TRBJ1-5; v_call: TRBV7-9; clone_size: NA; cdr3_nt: TGTGCCAGCAGCTTAGACCTGGGGAATCAGCCCCAGCATTTT; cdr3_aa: CASSLDLGNQPQHF
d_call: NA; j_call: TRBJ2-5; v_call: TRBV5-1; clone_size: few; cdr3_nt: TGCGCCAGCAGCTTACCTGATCAAGAGACCCAGTACTTC; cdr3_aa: CASSLPDQETQYF
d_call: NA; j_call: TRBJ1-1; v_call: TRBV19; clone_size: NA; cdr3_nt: TGTGCCAGTAGTGGGCGAGGGAGCACTGAAGCTTTCTTT; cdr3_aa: CASSGRGSTEAFF
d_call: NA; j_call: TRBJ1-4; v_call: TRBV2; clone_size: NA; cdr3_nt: TGTGCCAGCAGTGAATCGGGACCCTATGAAAAACTGTTTTTT; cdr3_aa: CASSESGPYEKLFF
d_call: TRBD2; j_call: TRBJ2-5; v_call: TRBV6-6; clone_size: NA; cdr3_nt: TGTGCCAGCAGACTAGCGGCCCCCGGGGAGACCCAGTACTTC; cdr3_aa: CASRLAAPGETQYF
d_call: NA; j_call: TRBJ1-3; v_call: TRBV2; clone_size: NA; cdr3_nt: TGTGCCAGCAGTGCGGGTCTCGTATATTTT; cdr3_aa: CASSAGLVYF
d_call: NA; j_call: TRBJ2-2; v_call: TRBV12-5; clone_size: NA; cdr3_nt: TGTGCTTCGGGCTCTTTGACCGGGGAGCTGTTTTTT; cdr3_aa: CASGSLTGELFF
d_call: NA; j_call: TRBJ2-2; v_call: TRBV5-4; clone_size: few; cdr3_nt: TGTGCCAGCAGCTTGGGGCCAACGGGACGGCGCACCGGGGAGCTGTTTTTT; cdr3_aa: CASSLGPTGRRTGELFF